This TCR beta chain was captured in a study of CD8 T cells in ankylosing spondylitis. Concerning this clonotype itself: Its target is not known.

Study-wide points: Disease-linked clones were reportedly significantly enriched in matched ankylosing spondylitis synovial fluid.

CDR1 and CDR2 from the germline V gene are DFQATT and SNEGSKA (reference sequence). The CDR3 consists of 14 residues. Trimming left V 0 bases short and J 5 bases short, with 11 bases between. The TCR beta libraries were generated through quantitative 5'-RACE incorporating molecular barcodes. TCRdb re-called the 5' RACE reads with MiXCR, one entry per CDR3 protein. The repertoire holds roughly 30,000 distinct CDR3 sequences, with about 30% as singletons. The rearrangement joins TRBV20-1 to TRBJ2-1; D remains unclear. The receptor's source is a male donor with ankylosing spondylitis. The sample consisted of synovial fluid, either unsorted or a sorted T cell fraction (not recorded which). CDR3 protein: CSARDSTPHNEQFF. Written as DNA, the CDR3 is TGCAGTGCTAGAGATTCGACTCCCCACAATGAGCAGTTCTTC.